A single sample is the source of the 8 T cell receptor beta chains below, sequenced in a study of a mutant IDH1 vaccine in newly diagnosed glioma. Time point noted: week 23, last vaccination. A single vaccine dose contained 300 ug of mutant IDH1 20-mer peptide, and topical imiquimod was used with it. Assay used: immunoSEQ multiplex PCR; TCRdb lists only in-frame clones, some missing. The table records roughly 43,000 clones, roughly 80% of them present only once. Their antigens remain unidentified. Sequenced material: PBMCs, taken from a glioma patient whose treatment included an IDH1 peptide vaccine. The receptors derive from a woman aged 18-30 years with glioma. Some clones in this sample may be carry-over from other donors' samples.

The V gene is TRBV12-5, the J gene TRBJ1-1; a possible D gene is TRBD1 (6 bases). The CDR3 length is 17 residues. CDR1 LGHNT and CDR2 FRNRAP come from the germline V gene. The germline V and J ends were trimmed by 5 bases and 2 bases, with 21 bases remaining between them. This chain's CDR3 is CASGGPQGLGYNTEAFF. In nucleotides, the CDR3 is TGTGCTAGTGGTGGGCCACAGGGACTCGGGTATAACACTGAAGCTTTCTTT.

This chain links TRBV30 with TRBJ2-1; 10 nucleotides line up with TRBD2. The germline V gene has CDR1 GTSNPN and CDR2 SVGIG (reference sequence). The V and J ends lost 7 bases and 6 bases, in that order; junction bases with no gene match: 6. This CDR3 comprises 13 residues. The CDR3: CAFVRTSGNEQFF. CDR3 nucleotides: TGTGCCTTCGTCCGGACTAGCGGCAATGAGCAGTTCTTC.

The J gene is TRBJ2-7, the V gene TRBV10-2; 7 nucleotides align to TRBD1. J was trimmed by 10 bases and V by 6 bases; bases with no gene match: 6. Per the germline V gene, CDR1 is WSHSY and CDR2 is SAAADI. This CDR3 comprises 11 residues. The CDR3 bases are TGCGCCAGCAGGGAGACAGGGATCCAGTACTTC. Protein product: CASRETGIQYF.

The sample holds a few counts of this clone. The gene calls are TRBV9 and TRBJ1-4; no firm D call. V lost 4 bases and J lost 5, with 9 bases in between. CDR1 is SGDLS and CDR2 is YYNGEE in the germline V gene. CDR3 length: 13 residues. CDR3 protein: CASSPGINEKLFF. DNA of the CDR3: TGTGCCAGCAGCCCCGGGATCAATGAAAAACTGTTTTTT.

The genes are TRBV5-6 and TRBJ2-6; D may correspond to TRBD1 or TRBD2 (5 bases each). CDR1 and CDR2 from the germline V gene are SGHDT and YYEEEE. The CDR3 extends over 16 amino acids. Trimming pared 3 bases from V and 2 bases from J, leaving 12 bases between. The CDR3 protein is CASSWDHLAGANVLTF. CDR3 nucleotide sequence: TGTGCCAGCAGCTGGGACCATCTAGCTGGGGCCAACGTCCTGACTTTC.

The chain uses TRBV5-1 and TRBJ1-4, with unresolved D. Trimming removed 5 bases at V and 8 bases at J, with 13 bases between. CDR1 is SGHRS, CDR2 YFSETQ, per germline. The CDR3 is 13 residues long. CDR3 bases: TGCGCCAGCAGACACGGGGTAGACGAAAAACTGTTTTTT. Amino acids: CASRHGVDEKLFF. The full variable domain, completed using reference TRBV5-1 and TRBJ1-4, is KAGVTQTPRYLIKTRGQQVTLSCSPISGHRSVSWYQQTPGQGLQFLFEYFSETQRNKGNFPGRFSGRQFSNSRSEMNVSTLELGDSALYLCASRHGVDEKLFFGSGTQLSVL.

This chain joins TRBV6-6 and TRBJ2-7; 7 bases are shared with TRBD2. The germline gives CDR1 MNHNY, CDR2 SVGAGI (reference sequence). The CDR3 has 15 residues. The junction had 10 bases not matched to a gene; V was cut back by 5 bases and J by 3 bases. In DNA, the CDR3 is TGTGCCAGCAGTACGATTGGGCTAGCGGTCTACGAGCAGTACTTC. Translated, it gives CASSTIGLAVYEQYF.

In this sample, this clone turned up once. The rearrangement uses TRBV4-2 and TRBJ2-2, with 11 bases aligning to TRBD2. After removal of 2 bases from V and 3 bases from J, the junction contained 8 bases not matched to a gene. The CDR3 extends over 18 amino acids. The germline V gene has CDR1 LGHNA and CDR2 YNFKEQ. The CDR3 spells CASSQFSGTSGYTGELFF. CDR3 DNA: TGTGCCAGCAGCCAATTTAGTGGGACTAGCGGATACACCGGGGAGCTGTTTTTT.